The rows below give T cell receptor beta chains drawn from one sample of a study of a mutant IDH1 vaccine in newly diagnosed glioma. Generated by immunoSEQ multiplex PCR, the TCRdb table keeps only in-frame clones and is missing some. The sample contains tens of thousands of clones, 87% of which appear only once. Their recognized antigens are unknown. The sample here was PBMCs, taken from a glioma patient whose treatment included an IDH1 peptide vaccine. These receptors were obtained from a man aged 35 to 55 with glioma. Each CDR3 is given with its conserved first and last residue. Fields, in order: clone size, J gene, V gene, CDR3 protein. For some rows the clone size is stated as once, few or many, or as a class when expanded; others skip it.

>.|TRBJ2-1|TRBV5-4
CASSLASSGANNEQFF
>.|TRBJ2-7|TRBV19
CASSIIPRASGYEQYF
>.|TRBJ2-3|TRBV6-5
CASRETGAQNTQYF
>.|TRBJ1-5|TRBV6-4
CASSERPENQPQHF
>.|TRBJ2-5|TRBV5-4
CASSLSGLETQYF
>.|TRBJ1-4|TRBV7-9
CASRRLGANEKLFF
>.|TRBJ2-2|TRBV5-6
CASRSRGKAGELFF
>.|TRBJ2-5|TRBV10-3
CAISEEQGRETQYF
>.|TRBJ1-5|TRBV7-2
CASSLVRVSNQPQHF
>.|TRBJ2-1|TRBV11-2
CASSFGRGDFDEQFF
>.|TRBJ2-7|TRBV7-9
CASSSQYEQYF
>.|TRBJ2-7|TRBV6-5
CASSYSNGGGYEQYF
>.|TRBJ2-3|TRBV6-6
CASRTSGRAGDTQYF
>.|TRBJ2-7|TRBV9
CASSTQAGLDYEQYF
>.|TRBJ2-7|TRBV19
CASSEGGPPSYEQYF
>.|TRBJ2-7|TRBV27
CASSIYQSGQGVEQYF
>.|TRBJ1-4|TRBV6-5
CASSFGATGGEKLFF
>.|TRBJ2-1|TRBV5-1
CASSLGISSYNEQFF
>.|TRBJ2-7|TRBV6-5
CATKRSYEQYF
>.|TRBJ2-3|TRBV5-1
CASSLVRVADTQYF
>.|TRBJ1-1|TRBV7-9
CASSLGGGTRLNTEAFF
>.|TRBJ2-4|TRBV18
CASSANLAGDKNIQYF
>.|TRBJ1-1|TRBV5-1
CASSLGGAGASEAFF
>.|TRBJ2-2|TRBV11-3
CASSSGQGDTGELFF
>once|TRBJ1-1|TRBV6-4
CPQNKTILNTEAFF